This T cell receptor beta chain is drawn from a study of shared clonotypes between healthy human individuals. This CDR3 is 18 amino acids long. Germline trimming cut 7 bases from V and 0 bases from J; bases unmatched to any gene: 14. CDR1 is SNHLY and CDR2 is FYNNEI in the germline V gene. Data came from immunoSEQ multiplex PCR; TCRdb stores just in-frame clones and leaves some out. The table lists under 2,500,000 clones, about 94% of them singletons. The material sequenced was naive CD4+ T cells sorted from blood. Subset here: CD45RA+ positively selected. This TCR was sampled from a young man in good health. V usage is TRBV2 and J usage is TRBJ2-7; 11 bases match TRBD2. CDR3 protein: CASNRAGTSGISSYEQYF. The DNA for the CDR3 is TGTGCCAGCAACCGAGCCGGGACTAGCGGCATCAGCTCCTACGAGCAGTACTTC.